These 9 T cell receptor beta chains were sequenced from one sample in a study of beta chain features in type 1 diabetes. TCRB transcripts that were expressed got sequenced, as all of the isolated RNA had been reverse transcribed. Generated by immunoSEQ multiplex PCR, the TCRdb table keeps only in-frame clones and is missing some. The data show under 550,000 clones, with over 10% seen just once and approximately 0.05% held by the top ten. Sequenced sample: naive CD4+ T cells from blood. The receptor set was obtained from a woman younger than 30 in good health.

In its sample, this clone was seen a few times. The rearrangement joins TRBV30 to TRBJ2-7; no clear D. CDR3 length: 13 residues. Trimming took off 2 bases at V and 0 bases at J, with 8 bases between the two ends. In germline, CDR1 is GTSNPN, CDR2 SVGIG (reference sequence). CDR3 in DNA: TGTGCCTGGAGTACGTGGAGCTCCTACGAGCAGTACTTC. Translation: CAWSTWSSYEQYF.

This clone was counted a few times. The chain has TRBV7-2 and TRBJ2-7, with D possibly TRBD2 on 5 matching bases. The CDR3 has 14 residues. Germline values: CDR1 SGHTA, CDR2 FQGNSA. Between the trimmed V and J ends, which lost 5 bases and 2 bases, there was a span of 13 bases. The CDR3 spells CASSEAAPTYEQYF. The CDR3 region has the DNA TGTGCCAGCAGCGAAGCGGCCCCTACCTACGAGCAGTACTTC. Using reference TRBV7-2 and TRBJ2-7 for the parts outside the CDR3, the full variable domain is GAGVSQSPSNKVTEKGKDVELRCDPISGHTALYWYRQSLGQGLEFLIYFQGNSAPDKSGLPSDRFSAERTGGSVSTLTIQRTQQEDSAVYLCASSEAAPTYEQYFGPGTRLTVT.

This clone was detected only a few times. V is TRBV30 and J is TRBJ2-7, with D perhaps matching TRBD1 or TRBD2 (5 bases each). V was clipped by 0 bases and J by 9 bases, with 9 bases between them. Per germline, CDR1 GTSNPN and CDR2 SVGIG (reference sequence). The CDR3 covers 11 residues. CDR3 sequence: CAWSVLGTQYF. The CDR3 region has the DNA TGTGCCTGGAGTGTGTTGGGGACGCAGTACTTC.

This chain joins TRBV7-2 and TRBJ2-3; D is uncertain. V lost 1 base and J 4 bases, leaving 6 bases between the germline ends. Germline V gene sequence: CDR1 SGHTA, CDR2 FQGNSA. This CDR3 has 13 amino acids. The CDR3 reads CASSLERSDTQYF. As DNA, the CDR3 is TGTGCCAGCAGCTTAGAGAGATCAGATACGCAGTATTTT.

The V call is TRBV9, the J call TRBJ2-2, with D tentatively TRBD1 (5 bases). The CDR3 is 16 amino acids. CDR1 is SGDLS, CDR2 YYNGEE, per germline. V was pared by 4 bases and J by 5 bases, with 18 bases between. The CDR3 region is CASSQGIRVNTGELFF. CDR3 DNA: TGTGCCAGCAGCCAAGGCATCAGGGTGAATACCGGGGAGCTGTTTTTT.

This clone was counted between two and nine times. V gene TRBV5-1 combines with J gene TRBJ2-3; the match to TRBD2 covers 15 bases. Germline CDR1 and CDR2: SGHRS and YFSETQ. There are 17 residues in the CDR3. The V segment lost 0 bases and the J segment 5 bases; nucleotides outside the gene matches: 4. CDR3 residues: CASSLAKGLAGGDTQYF. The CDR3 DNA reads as TGCGCCAGCAGCTTGGCCAAGGGACTAGCGGGAGGAGATACGCAGTATTTT.

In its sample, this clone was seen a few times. The CDR3 DNA reads TGCGCCAGCAGCCAGCCGGGACGGAACACCGGGGAGCTGTTTTTT. Translation: CASSQPGRNTGELFF. The chain combines TRBV4-1 with TRBJ2-2; either TRBD1 or TRBD2 may fit D (5 bases each). Trimming cost V 3 bases and J 1 base, with 9 bases left between them. CDR1 and CDR2 from the germline V gene are MGHRA and YSYEKL. The CDR3 spans 15 residues.

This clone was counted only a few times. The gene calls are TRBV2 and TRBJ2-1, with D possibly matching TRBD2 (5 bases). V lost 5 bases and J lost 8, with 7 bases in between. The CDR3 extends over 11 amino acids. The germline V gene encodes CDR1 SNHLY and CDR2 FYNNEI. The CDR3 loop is CASSKRDEQFF. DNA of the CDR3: TGTGCCAGCAGTAAGAGGGATGAGCAGTTCTTC.

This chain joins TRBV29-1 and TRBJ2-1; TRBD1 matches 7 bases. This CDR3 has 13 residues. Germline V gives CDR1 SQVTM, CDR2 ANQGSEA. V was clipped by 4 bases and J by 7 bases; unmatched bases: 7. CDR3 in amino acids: CSVVRQGFNEQFF. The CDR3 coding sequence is TGCAGCGTTGTTCGACAGGGTTTTAATGAGCAGTTCTTC.